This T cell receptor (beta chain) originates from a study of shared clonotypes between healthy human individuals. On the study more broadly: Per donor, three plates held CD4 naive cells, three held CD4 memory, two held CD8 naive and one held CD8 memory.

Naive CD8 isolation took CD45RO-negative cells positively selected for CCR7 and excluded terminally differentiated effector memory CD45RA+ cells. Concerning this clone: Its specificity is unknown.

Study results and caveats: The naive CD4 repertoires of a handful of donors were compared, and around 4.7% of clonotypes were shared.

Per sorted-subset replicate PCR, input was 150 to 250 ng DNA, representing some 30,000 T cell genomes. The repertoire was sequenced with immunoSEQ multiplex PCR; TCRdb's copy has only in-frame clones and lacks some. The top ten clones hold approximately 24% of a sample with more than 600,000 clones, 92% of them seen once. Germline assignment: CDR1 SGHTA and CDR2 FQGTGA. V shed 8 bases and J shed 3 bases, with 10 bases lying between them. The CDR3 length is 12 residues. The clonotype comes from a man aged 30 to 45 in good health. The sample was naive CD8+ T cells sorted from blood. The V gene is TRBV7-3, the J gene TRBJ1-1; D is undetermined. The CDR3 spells CASAGRYTEAFF. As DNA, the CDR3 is TGTGCCAGCGCCGGAAGGTACACTGAAGCTTTCTTT.